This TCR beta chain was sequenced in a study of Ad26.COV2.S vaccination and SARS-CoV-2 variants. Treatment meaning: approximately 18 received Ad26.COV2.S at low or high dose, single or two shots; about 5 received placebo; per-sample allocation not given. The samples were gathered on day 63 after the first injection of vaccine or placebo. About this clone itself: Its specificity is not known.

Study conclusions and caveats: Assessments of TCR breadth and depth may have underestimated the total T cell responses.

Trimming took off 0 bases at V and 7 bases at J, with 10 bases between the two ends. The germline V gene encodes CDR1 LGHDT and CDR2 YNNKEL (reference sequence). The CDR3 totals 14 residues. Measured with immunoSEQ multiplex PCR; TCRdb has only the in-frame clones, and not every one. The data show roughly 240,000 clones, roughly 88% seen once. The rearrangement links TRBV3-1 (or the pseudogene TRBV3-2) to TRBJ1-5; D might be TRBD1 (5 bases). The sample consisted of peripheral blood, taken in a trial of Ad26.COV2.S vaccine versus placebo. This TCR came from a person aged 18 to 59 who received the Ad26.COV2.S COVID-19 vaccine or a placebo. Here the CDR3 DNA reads TGTGCCAGCAGCCAAGAGGGGGTTGGGCAGCCCCAGCATTTT. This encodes CASSQEGVGQPQHF.